The 3 T cell receptor beta chains presented below share a single source sample, sequenced in a study of blood T cell repertoires in COVID-19. Measured with immunoSEQ multiplex PCR; TCRdb has only the in-frame clones, and not every one. The table has about 120,000 clones, over 70% seen once. The specimen was peripheral blood. The source of these receptors is a man between 65 and 85 years old with acute or convalescent COVID-19.

CDR3 amino acids: CASSMTVSTGELFF. The CDR3 nucleotides read TGTGCCAGCAGTATGACAGTTAGCACCGGGGAGCTGTTTTTT. The chain links TRBV27 to TRBJ2-2, with D possibly matching TRBD1 (5 bases). V dropped 5 bases and J dropped 4 bases, with 11 bases sitting between them. Looked up from germline, CDR1 is MNHEY and CDR2 is SMNVEV (reference sequence). This CDR3 region has 14 residues.

The J gene is TRBJ2-5, the V gene TRBV20-1; D ambiguous. The germline CDR1 and CDR2 sequences are DFQATT and SNEGSKA (reference sequence). Trimming took 5 bases from V and 5 from J, leaving 9 bases between them. The CDR3 has 11 residues. Written as DNA, the CDR3 is TGCAGTGCTCGACACGTCGAGACCCAGTACTTC. Translating gives CSARHVETQYF.

The chain carries TRBV12-3 or TRBV12-4 and TRBJ1-5, with D unclear. CDR3 length: 13 residues. V was clipped by 6 bases and J by 3 bases, with 9 bases between them. The CDR3: CASSLGLNQPQHF. For the CDR3, the DNA is TGTGCCAGCAGCCTCGGACTCAATCAGCCCCAGCATTTT.